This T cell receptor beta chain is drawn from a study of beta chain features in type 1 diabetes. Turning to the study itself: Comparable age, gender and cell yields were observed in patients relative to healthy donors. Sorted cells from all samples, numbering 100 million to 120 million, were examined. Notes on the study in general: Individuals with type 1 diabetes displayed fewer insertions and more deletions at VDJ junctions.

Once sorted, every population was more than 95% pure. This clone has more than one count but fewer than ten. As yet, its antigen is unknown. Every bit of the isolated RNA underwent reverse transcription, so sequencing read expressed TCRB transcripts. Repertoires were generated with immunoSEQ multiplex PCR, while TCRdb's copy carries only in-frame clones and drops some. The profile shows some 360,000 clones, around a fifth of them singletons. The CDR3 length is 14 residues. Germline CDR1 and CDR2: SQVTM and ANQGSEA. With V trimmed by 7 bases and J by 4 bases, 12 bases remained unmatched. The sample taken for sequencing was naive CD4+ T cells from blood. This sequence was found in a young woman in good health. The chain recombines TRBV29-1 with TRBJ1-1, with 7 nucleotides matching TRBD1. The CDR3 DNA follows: TGCAGCGCGGGACAGTTCAATCCTCCCACTGAAGCTTTCTTT. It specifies CSAGQFNPPTEAFF.